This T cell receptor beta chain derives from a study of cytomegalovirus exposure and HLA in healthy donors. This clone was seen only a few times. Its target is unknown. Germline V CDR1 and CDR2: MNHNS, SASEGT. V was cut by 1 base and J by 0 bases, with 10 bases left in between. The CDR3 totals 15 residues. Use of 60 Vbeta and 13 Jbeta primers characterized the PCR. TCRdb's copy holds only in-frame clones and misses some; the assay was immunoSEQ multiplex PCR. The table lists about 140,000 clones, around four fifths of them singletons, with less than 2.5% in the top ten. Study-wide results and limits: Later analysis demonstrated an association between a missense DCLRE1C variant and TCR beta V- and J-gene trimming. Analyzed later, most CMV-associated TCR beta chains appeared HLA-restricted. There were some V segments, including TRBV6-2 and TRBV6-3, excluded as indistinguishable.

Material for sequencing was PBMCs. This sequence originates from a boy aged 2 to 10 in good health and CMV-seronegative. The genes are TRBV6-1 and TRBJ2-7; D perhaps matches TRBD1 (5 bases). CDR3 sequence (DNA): TGTGCCAGCAGTGAAGAAGACAGCCACTCCTACGAGCAGTACTTC. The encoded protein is CASSEEDSHSYEQYF.